The 11 T cell receptor beta chains below come from one sample, sequenced in a study of cytomegalovirus exposure and HLA in healthy donors. The PCR made use of 60 Vbeta and 13 Jbeta primers. Measured with immunoSEQ multiplex PCR; TCRdb has only the in-frame clones, and not every one. Here the sample spans under 200,000 clones, approximately 80% being singletons. Sequenced material: PBMCs. The receptor set was obtained from a woman between 40 and 50 years old in good health and CMV-seropositive.

This clone was detected only a few times. The rearrangement joins TRBV19 to TRBJ1-2; no clear D. Germline V lookup: CDR1 LNHDA, CDR2 SQIVND (reference sequence). The V end lost 1 base, the J end lost 2 bases, and 11 bases lay between the germline ends. The CDR3 spans 15 residues. CDR3 nucleotides: TGTGCCAGTAGTATAGTGGCAGAAGTGAACTATGGCTACACCTTC. Its translation is CASSIVAEVNYGYTF.

The V gene is TRBV11-3, the J gene TRBJ2-5, with 7 bases lining up with TRBD1. The V segment lost 4 bases and the J segment 5 bases; nucleotides outside the gene matches: 10. The CDR3 covers 15 residues. The germline V gene has CDR1 SGHNT and CDR2 YENEEA. CDR3 sequence: CASSSSGTARETQYF. Written as DNA, the CDR3 is TGTGCCAGCAGCTCTTCCGGGACAGCCCGGGAGACCCAGTACTTC.

This chain connects TRBV14 to TRBJ1-4; 7 bases agree with TRBD1. This CDR3 has 15 residues. Germline assignment: CDR1 SGHDN and CDR2 FVKESK. With 2 bases clipped from V and 4 bases from J, the junction kept 4 bases outside the gene matches. CDR3 region: CASSQLQGRNEKLFF. Here the CDR3 DNA reads TGTGCCAGCAGCCAACTACAGGGGCGTAATGAAAAACTGTTTTTT.

The chain combines TRBV13 with TRBJ1-1; 7 bases line up with TRBD1. V gave up 4 bases and J gave up 10 bases; unmatched junction bases: 12. The CDR3 covers 14 residues. The V gene's germline CDR1 is PRHDT and CDR2 FYEKMQ (reference sequence). CDR3 nucleotide sequence: TGTGCCAGCAGCTCCAACAGGGGACGGCCTCGAGCTTTCTTT. This codes for CASSSNRGRPRAFF.

This clone occurred once. This chain joins TRBV5-1 and TRBJ2-1; 9 nucleotides agree with TRBD1. The CDR3 has 14 residues. Per germline, CDR1 SGHRS and CDR2 YFSETQ. J lost 4 bases, V lost 7 bases, and 6 bases had no gene match. The CDR3 is CASSGQGTYNEQFF. The DNA for the CDR3 is TGCGCCAGCTCAGGACAGGGGACTTACAATGAGCAGTTCTTC.

V is TRBV6-6 and J is TRBJ2-5; TRBD2 is a possible D gene (6 bases). Trimming cost V 0 bases and J 9 bases, with 11 bases left between them. The germline CDR1 and CDR2 sequences are MNHNY and SVGAGI (reference sequence). CDR3 length equals 13 residues. The CDR3 region is CASSYSSGDSQYF. The DNA of the CDR3 is TGTGCCAGCAGTTACTCTTCCGGGGACTCCCAGTACTTC.

This clone was seen only a few times. The chain combines TRBV19 with TRBJ2-7, with TRBD1 matching over 7 bases. V shed 3 bases, J shed 2 bases, and the junction held 7 bases outside the gene matches. CDR3 length: 15 amino acids. Germline CDR1 and CDR2: LNHDA and SQIVND (reference sequence). CDR3 DNA: TGTGCCAGTAGTATCGCCGGGACAGTCCCCTACGAGCAGTACTTC. This codes for CASSIAGTVPYEQYF.

This clone appeared once. V usage is TRBV9 and J usage is TRBJ2-3; 7 bases are a match to TRBD1. Trimming removed 5 bases from V and 2 bases from J; junction bases left unmatched: 5. The CDR3 has 14 amino acids. Germline CDR1 is SGDLS and CDR2 is YYNGEE. The CDR3 is CASRRGGSTDTQYF. In DNA form, the CDR3 reads TGTGCCAGCAGGCGAGGGGGCTCCACAGATACGCAGTATTTT.

For this clone: Its ends do not fully match the called genes, so a read error is possible. The rearrangement uses TRBV6-6 and TRBJ2-1, with 9 bases matching TRBD2. The V gene's germline CDR1 is MNHNY and CDR2 SVGAGI (reference sequence). The CDR3 runs 16 residues. The CDR3: CASSYSLRLADNGQFF. CDR3 sequence (DNA): TGTGCCAGCAGTTACTCGCTTAGACTAGCGGACAATGGGCAGTTCTTC.

This chain joins TRBV14 and TRBJ2-1, with 12 bases fitting TRBD2. The V and J ends lost 0 bases and 9 bases, in that order; junction bases with no gene match: 3. Germline V gene data show CDR1 as SGHDN and CDR2 as FVKESK. This CDR3 has 15 amino acids. This CDR3 is CASSQDWTSGIEQFF. Here the CDR3 DNA reads TGTGCCAGCAGCCAAGATTGGACTAGCGGGATTGAGCAGTTCTTC.

This chain links TRBV27 with TRBJ2-7, with D tentatively TRBD1 (5 bases). The CDR3 covers 15 residues. Trimming removed 0 bases at V and 0 bases at J, with 9 bases between. CDR1 and CDR2 (germline): MNHEY, SMNVEV (reference sequence). The CDR3 sequence: CASSLSIGVSYEQYF. CDR3 in DNA: TGTGCCAGCAGTTTATCGATAGGGGTCTCCTACGAGCAGTACTTC.